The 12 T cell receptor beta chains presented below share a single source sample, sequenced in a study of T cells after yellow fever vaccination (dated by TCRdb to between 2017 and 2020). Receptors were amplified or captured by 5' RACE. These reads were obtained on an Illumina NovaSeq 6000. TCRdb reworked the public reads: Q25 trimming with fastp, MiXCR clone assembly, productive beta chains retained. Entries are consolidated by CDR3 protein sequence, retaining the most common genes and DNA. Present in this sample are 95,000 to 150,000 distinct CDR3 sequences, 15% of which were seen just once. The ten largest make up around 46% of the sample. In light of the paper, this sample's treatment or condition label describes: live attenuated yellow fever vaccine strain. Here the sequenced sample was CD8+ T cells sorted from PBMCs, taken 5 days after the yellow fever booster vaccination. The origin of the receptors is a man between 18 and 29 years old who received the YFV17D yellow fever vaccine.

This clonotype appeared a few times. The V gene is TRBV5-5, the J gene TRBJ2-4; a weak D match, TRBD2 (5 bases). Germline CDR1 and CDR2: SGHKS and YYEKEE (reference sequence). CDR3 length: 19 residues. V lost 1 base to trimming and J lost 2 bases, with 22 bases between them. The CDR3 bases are TGTGCCAGCAGCTTGATTCTGGACGGGATATCATCGACCAAAAACATTCAGTACTTC. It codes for CASSLILDGISSTKNIQYF.

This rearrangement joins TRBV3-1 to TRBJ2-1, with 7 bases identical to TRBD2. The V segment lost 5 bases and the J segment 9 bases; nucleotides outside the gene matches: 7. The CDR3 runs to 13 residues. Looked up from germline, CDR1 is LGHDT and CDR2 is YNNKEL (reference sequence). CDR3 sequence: CASSDLGGSEQFF. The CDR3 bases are TGTGCCAGCAGCGACCTCGGGGGGAGTGAGCAGTTCTTC.

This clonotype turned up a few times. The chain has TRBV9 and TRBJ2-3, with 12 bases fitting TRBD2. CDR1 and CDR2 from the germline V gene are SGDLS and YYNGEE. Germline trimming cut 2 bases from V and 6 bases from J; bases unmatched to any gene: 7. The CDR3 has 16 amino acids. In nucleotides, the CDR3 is TGTGCCAGCAGCGTCGCTAGCGGGGGGGCCGGGGATACGCAGTATTTT. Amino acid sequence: CASSVASGGAGDTQYF.

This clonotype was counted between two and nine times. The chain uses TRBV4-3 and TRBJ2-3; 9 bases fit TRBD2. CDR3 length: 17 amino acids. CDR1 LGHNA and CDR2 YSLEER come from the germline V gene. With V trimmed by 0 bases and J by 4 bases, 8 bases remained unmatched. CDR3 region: CASSQERLAGLADTQYF. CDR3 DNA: TGCGCCAGCAGCCAAGAGCGCCTAGCGGGGCTCGCAGATACGCAGTATTTT.

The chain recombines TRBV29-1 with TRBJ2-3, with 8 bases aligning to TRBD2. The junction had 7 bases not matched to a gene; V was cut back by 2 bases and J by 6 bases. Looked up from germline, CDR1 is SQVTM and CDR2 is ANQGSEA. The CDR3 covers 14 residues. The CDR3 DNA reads TGCAGCGTTGAAATTGAAGTAGCGGGGGATACGCAGTATTTT. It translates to CSVEIEVAGDTQYF.

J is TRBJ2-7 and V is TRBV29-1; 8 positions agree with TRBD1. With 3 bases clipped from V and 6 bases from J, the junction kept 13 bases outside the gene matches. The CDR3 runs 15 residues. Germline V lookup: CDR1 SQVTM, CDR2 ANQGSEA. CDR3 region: CSVDLAPIRGPEQYV. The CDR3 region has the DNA TGCAGCGTTGATTTGGCCCCGATCAGGGGGCCCGAGCAGTACGTC.

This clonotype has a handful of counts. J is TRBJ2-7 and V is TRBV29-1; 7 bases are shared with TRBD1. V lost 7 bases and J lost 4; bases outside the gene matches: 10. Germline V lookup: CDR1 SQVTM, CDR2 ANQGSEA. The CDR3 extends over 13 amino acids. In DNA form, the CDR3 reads TGCAGCGCTGTCCGGGACAGACGATACGAGCAGTACGTC. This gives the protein CSAVRDRRYEQYV.

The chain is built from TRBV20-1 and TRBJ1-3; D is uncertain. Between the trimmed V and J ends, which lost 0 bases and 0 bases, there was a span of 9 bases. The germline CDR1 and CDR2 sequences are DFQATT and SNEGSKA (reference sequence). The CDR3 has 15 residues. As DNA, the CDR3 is TGCAGTGCTAGAGATGAGTCCCACTCTGGAAACACCATATATTTT. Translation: CSARDESHSGNTIYF.

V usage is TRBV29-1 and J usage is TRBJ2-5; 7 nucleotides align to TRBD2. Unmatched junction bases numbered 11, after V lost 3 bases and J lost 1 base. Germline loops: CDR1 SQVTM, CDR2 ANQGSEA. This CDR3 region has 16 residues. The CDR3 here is CSVDGAGETTQETQYF. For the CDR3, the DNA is TGCAGCGTTGACGGTGCGGGGGAGACGACCCAAGAGACCCAGTACTTC.

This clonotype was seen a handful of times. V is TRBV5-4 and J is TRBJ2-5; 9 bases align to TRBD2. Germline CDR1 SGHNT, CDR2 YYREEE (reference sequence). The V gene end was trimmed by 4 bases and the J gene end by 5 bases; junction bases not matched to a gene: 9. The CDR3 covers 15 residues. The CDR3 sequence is CASSVNSGGMETQYF. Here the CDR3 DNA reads TGTGCCAGCAGCGTCAATAGCGGGGGTATGGAGACCCAGTACTTC.

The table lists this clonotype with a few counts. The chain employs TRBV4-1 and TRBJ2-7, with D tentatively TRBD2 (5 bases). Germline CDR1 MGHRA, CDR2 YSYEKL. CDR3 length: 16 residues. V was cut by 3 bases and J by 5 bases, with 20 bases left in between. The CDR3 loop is CASSQEWNLAGHEQYF. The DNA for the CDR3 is TGCGCCAGCAGCCAGGAGTGGAACCTAGCCGGACACGAGCAGTACTTC.

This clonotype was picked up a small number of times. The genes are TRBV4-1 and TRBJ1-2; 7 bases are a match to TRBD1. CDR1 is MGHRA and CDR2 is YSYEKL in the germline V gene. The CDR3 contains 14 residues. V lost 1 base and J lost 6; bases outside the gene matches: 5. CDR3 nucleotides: TGCGCCAGCAGCCAAGTCGGGACAGTAAATGGCTACACCTTC. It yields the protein CASSQVGTVNGYTF.